This paragraph covers one TCR beta chain sequence. This clonotype occurred a few times. Its antigen is still unknown. No clone much larger than this one lies a single base away; base qualities are absent. The entry originates in a study of early T cells in non-severe SARS-CoV-2 infection listed by TCRdb under 2021. For context, the study as a whole: Because TCR sequencing relied on bulk RNA taken from unsorted whole blood, pairing of alpha and beta chains was not possible.

The CDR3, cysteine through phenylalanine, is 17 amino acids long. Only the CDR3 DNA is retained, 51 bases long and in frame from the first base. At the junction V is shortened by 3 bases and J by 4 bases, with 16 bases in between. CDR1 is given as SEHNR and CDR2 as FQNEAQ, both from the germline V gene (reference sequence). Summary of the overall study and its limitations: Matching against VDJdb was skewed toward anti-spike CD8 responses, likely underestimated virus-specific expansions, and missed private and CD4 specificities.

A case-control design nested within a healthcare worker cohort in London, UK, was used, with weekly nasopharyngeal swab PCR tests and blood sampling performed. Healthcare workers were enrolled in the week of the UK lockdown, from 23 to 31 March 2020, and were followed every week for up to roughly 16 weeks. Library creation used 5' RACE. The listed sequencing device is NextSeq 500. In the TCR library protocol, unique molecular identifiers were attached to individual cDNA molecules to correct for PCR bias and sequencing error. Both TCR alpha and beta chains were sequenced, and tight co-correlation was observed between alpha and beta sequence abundances in each sample. In the paper's pipeline: Decombinator V4 was used to perform V gene, J gene and CDR3 annotation of TCR sequences. Expanded TCRs were defined as changing significantly between any two time points under a Poisson model with p below 0.0001. Abundances of TCRs were expressed as counts per million after normalisation to the total number of TCRs sequenced in each sample. MAIT TCRs were defined by TRAV1-2 paired with TRAJ12, TRAJ20 or TRAJ33, and iNKT TCRs by TRAV10 paired with TRAJ18. VDJdb, accessed 1 November 2021, was searched for CMV, EBV and SARS-CoV-2 annotated TCRs, excluding TCRs annotated for multiple antigens. TCRdb reran the public reads through fastp at Q25 and MiXCR, keeping productive beta chains. Rows with a matching CDR3 protein are joined into one entry that keeps the most common DNA and genes. These V and J calls are TCRdb output, not the study's own analysis. The sample contains tens of thousands of distinct CDR3 sequences, roughly 13% of them found a single time. Jointly, the top ten make up nearly 6% of the sample.

The sequenced sample consisted of whole blood. This sequence originates from an adult who was a healthcare worker with PCR-confirmed SARS-CoV-2 infection or an uninfected control (not recorded which). In this chain, TRBV7-9 is recombined with TRBJ1-6; the D gene lacks a confident call. The CDR3 reads CASSFPRSSEYNSPLHF. The nucleotide sequence reads as follows: TGTGCCAGCAGCTTCCCTAGATCAAGTGAATATAATTCACCCCTCCACTTT.